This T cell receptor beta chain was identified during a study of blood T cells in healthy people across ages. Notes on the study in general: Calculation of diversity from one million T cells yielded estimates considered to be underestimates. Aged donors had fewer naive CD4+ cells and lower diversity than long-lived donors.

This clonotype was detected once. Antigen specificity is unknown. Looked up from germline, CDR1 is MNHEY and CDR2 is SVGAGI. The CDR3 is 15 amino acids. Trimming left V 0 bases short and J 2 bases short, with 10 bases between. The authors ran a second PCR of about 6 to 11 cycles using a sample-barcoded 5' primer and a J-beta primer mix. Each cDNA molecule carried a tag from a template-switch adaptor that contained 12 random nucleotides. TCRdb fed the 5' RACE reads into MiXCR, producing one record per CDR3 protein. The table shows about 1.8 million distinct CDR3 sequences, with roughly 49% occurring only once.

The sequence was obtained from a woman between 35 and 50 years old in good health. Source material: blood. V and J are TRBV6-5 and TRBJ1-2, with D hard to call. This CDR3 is CASSYSQETNYGYTF. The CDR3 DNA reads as TGTGCCAGCAGTTACTCCCAGGAGACGAACTATGGCTACACCTTC.